These T cell receptor beta chains were read from a single sample in a study. TCRdb itself ran the RT-PCR reads through MiXCR, one entry per CDR3 protein. This sample carries about 680,000 distinct CDR3 sequences, around 14% of them seen once, and the ten largest clones take about 3.9%. Source material: memory CD4+ T cells from blood. The receptors derive from a female donor in good health, serving as a healthy control. Each CDR3 is given with its conserved first and last residue. D genes are given only for firm matches. Size tells how often a clone was seen (once, few, many) or the class of an expanded clone, and some rows leave it out.

v_gene: TRBV12-3/TRBV12-4
abundance: few
d_gene: TRBD1
j_gene: TRBJ1-5
CDR3nt: TGTGCCAGCACCTCGGGACAGGGGGCTGTAGGCAATCAGCCCCAGCATTTT
CDR3aa: CASTSGQGAVGNQPQHF

v_gene: TRBV20-1
abundance: few
d_gene: -
j_gene: TRBJ2-3
CDR3nt: TGCAGTGCCAGAATTTACGCCTTCCGCGCAGATACGCAGTATTTT
CDR3aa: CSARIYAFRADTQYF

v_gene: TRBV15
abundance: many
d_gene: -
j_gene: TRBJ1-2
CDR3nt: TGTGCCACCAGCAGAGACCCCCCGACACAGTTCACCTTC
CDR3aa: CATSRDPPTQFTF

v_gene: TRBV5-1
abundance: -
d_gene: -
j_gene: TRBJ2-1
CDR3nt: TGCGCCACCAGCTTGGCAGGGATCAATGAGCAGTTCTTC
CDR3aa: CATSLAGINEQFF

v_gene: TRBV18
abundance: -
d_gene: TRBD2
j_gene: TRBJ2-3
CDR3nt: TGTGCCAGCTCCCTCGGACTAGCGGGAGGAAGAGGGGCAGATACGCAGTATTTT
CDR3aa: CASSLGLAGGRGADTQYF

v_gene: TRBV7-2
abundance: many
d_gene: TRBD1
j_gene: TRBJ2-5
CDR3nt: TGTGCCAGCAGCCGACAGGGGCCAGAGACCCAGTACTTC
CDR3aa: CASSRQGPETQYF

v_gene: TRBV29-1
abundance: many
d_gene: -
j_gene: TRBJ2-1
CDR3nt: TGCAGCGCCAGCGAGCAGTTCTTC
CDR3aa: CSASEQFF

v_gene: TRBV7-2
abundance: many
d_gene: -
j_gene: TRBJ1-2
CDR3nt: TGTGCCAGCAGCTTAATGGCAGGCTATGGCTACACCTTC
CDR3aa: CASSLMAGYGYTF

v_gene: TRBV18
abundance: -
d_gene: -
j_gene: TRBJ1-4
CDR3nt: TGTGCCAGCTCACCATATAACCGGGACAAACTGTTTTTT
CDR3aa: CASSPYNRDKLFF

v_gene: TRBV27
abundance: few
d_gene: -
j_gene: TRBJ2-1
CDR3nt: TGTGCCAGCAGTACTGATCCTCACAATGAGCAGTTCTTC
CDR3aa: CASSTDPHNEQFF

v_gene: TRBV6-5
abundance: many
d_gene: TRBD2
j_gene: TRBJ2-3
CDR3nt: TGTGCCAGCAGGTGGAGGGAGGGAGGAGATACGCAGTATTTT
CDR3aa: CASRWREGGDTQYF

v_gene: TRBV7-8
abundance: few
d_gene: -
j_gene: TRBJ2-7
CDR3nt: TGTGCCAGCAGCCCCAGTCCGGGCCTAAATTACGAGCAGTACTTC
CDR3aa: CASSPSPGLNYEQYF

v_gene: TRBV20-1
abundance: few
d_gene: -
j_gene: TRBJ2-7
CDR3nt: TGCAGTGTAGAACAGGTAGACGAGCAGTACTTC
CDR3aa: CSVEQVDEQYF

v_gene: TRBV12-3/TRBV12-4
abundance: -
d_gene: -
j_gene: TRBJ1-4
CDR3nt: TGTGCCAGCAGTTTAATTTCCCCTAATGAAAAACTGTTTTTT
CDR3aa: CASSLISPNEKLFF

v_gene: TRBV12-3/TRBV12-4
abundance: few
d_gene: -
j_gene: TRBJ2-2
CDR3nt: TGTGCCAGCAGTTTTTCAGGGGCAAAGGGTCCACTGTTTTTT
CDR3aa: CASSFSGAKGPLFF

v_gene: TRBV12-3/TRBV12-4
abundance: -
d_gene: -
j_gene: TRBJ1-2
CDR3nt: TGTGCCAGCAGTTTAGCGTTGGGGGAGGCTGGCTACACCTTC
CDR3aa: CASSLALGEAGYTF

v_gene: TRBV6-5
abundance: few
d_gene: TRBD1
j_gene: TRBJ1-1
CDR3nt: TGTGCCAGCAGTTACGGGAGGGGGCGATTGAACACTGAAGCTTTCTTT
CDR3aa: CASSYGRGRLNTEAFF

v_gene: TRBV5-1
abundance: few
d_gene: -
j_gene: TRBJ2-7
CDR3nt: TGCGCCAGCAGCTTGTTTGTTGGCGGGGGAGACTGGAGGGGGCGCTTCTACGAGCAGTACTTC
CDR3aa: CASSLFVGGGDWRGRFYEQYF

v_gene: TRBV20-1
abundance: few
d_gene: TRBD1
j_gene: TRBJ2-5
CDR3nt: TGCAGTGCTAGAGCCAGGACAGGGGGAGAGACCCAGTACTTC
CDR3aa: CSARARTGGETQYF

v_gene: TRBV20-1
abundance: many
d_gene: TRBD1
j_gene: TRBJ2-1
CDR3nt: TGCAGTGCTACCAACCTCAGGGGGTTCGAGGACAATGAGCAGTTCTTC
CDR3aa: CSATNLRGFEDNEQFF

v_gene: TRBV6-1
abundance: many
d_gene: -
j_gene: TRBJ1-2
CDR3nt: TGTGCCAGCAGTGAGGGGGAGGAGTACTATGGCTACACCTTC
CDR3aa: CASSEGEEYYGYTF

v_gene: TRBV4-2
abundance: few
d_gene: TRBD1
j_gene: TRBJ1-2
CDR3nt: TGTGCCAGCAGGGAAGGACAGGGGTTATATGGCTACACCTTC
CDR3aa: CASREGQGLYGYTF

v_gene: TRBV7-3
abundance: many
d_gene: -
j_gene: TRBJ2-1
CDR3nt: TGTGCCAGCAGCTCCCCCGGGGGCTTAAGTAACGACAATGAGCAGTTCTTC
CDR3aa: CASSSPGGLSNDNEQFF

v_gene: TRBV20-1
abundance: many
d_gene: -
j_gene: TRBJ2-1
CDR3nt: TGCAGTGTGGAAACAGCTACTTGGGAGCAGTTCTTC
CDR3aa: CSVETATWEQFF

v_gene: TRBV9
abundance: few
d_gene: TRBD1
j_gene: TRBJ1-2
CDR3nt: TGTGCCAGCAGCGTAGCATCCGGGACAGGGATTGGCTACACCTTC
CDR3aa: CASSVASGTGIGYTF

v_gene: TRBV28
abundance: -
d_gene: -
j_gene: TRBJ1-3
CDR3nt: TGTGCCAGCAGTCCATTAGAGGGAAACACCATATATTTT
CDR3aa: CASSPLEGNTIYF

v_gene: TRBV7-9
abundance: few
d_gene: -
j_gene: TRBJ1-1
CDR3nt: TGTGCCAGCAGCTTAGAACAGGGCGCTGAAGCTTTCTTT
CDR3aa: CASSLEQGAEAFF

v_gene: TRBV12-3/TRBV12-4
abundance: -
d_gene: TRBD1
j_gene: TRBJ1-3
CDR3nt: TGTGCCAGCAGATTTACCGGACAGGGGCCCTCTGGAAACACCATATATTTT
CDR3aa: CASRFTGQGPSGNTIYF

v_gene: TRBV7-9
abundance: -
d_gene: -
j_gene: TRBJ2-6
CDR3nt: TGTGCCAGCAGCTTAGCTGGTTCTAGCCCTGGGGCCAACGTCCTGACTTTC
CDR3aa: CASSLAGSSPGANVLTF

v_gene: TRBV6-1
abundance: -
d_gene: TRBD2
j_gene: TRBJ2-7
CDR3nt: TGTGCCAGCATGAGTAGCGGGGGGGCCTTTGGAGAGCAGTACTTC
CDR3aa: CASMSSGGAFGEQYF

v_gene: TRBV7-8
abundance: many
d_gene: -
j_gene: TRBJ2-1
CDR3nt: TGTGCCAGCAGGATAGGGGAGGTTCACAATGAGCAGTTCTTC
CDR3aa: CASRIGEVHNEQFF

v_gene: TRBV5-1
abundance: few
d_gene: TRBD2
j_gene: TRBJ2-2
CDR3nt: TGCGCCAGCAGCTTGGGCTCTAGCGGTGGACGCCTGTTTTTT
CDR3aa: CASSLGSSGGRLFF

v_gene: TRBV2
abundance: -
d_gene: TRBD2
j_gene: TRBJ2-1
CDR3nt: TGTGCCAGCAGTCCAACCGGCAGCGGGAGGGGTAATGAGCAGTTCTTC
CDR3aa: CASSPTGSGRGNEQFF

v_gene: TRBV7-2
abundance: -
d_gene: TRBD2
j_gene: TRBJ2-7
CDR3nt: TGTGCCAGCAGCTGGGGGGGTCAAGAGCAGTACTTC
CDR3aa: CASSWGGQEQYF

v_gene: TRBV28
abundance: few
d_gene: TRBD2
j_gene: TRBJ2-5
CDR3nt: TGTGCCAGCCCCCCCGCGGGGCGGGGGGACCAAGAGACCCAGTACTTC
CDR3aa: CASPPAGRGDQETQYF

v_gene: TRBV29-1
abundance: many
d_gene: TRBD2
j_gene: TRBJ2-1
CDR3nt: TGCAGCGTTGTAGCTAGCGGGAACGACAATGAGCAGTTCTTC
CDR3aa: CSVVASGNDNEQFF

v_gene: TRBV6-5
abundance: once
d_gene: -
j_gene: TRBJ1-5
CDR3nt: TGTGCCAGCAGTTCCCTCTCGCACTTCGTCAATCAGCCCCAGCATTTT
CDR3aa: CASSSLSHFVNQPQHF

v_gene: TRBV20-1
abundance: many
d_gene: TRBD2
j_gene: TRBJ2-1
CDR3nt: TGCAGTGCTAGAGGCCCAGGACTAGCGGGCGGGAGCTCCTACAATGAGCAGTTCTTC
CDR3aa: CSARGPGLAGGSSYNEQFF

v_gene: TRBV4-3
abundance: -
d_gene: -
j_gene: TRBJ1-1
CDR3nt: TGCGCCAGCAGCCAAGGTGGGGGGCAGTGGACTGAAGCTTTCTTT
CDR3aa: CASSQGGGQWTEAFF

v_gene: TRBV6-4
abundance: -
d_gene: -
j_gene: TRBJ2-3
CDR3nt: TGTGCCAGCAGTGACGTGCGCCGGGGAGATACGCAGTATTTT
CDR3aa: CASSDVRRGDTQYF

v_gene: TRBV11-3
abundance: -
d_gene: -
j_gene: TRBJ2-1
CDR3nt: TGTGCCAGCAGCAAGGAAGGGGAGCACAATGAGCAGTTCTTC
CDR3aa: CASSKEGEHNEQFF

v_gene: TRBV28
abundance: -
d_gene: -
j_gene: TRBJ2-4
CDR3nt: TGTGCCAGCAATTTTGCAGGGATAAAAAACATTCAGTACTTC
CDR3aa: CASNFAGIKNIQYF

v_gene: TRBV10-3
abundance: few
d_gene: TRBD2
j_gene: TRBJ2-2
CDR3nt: TGTGCCATCAGTCGGACTAGCGGGGACGCCGGGGAGCTGTTTTTT
CDR3aa: CAISRTSGDAGELFF

v_gene: TRBV6-5
abundance: many
d_gene: -
j_gene: TRBJ1-2
CDR3nt: TGTGCCAGCAGCCAACCTCCGGGACGGCGTGGCTACACCTTC
CDR3aa: CASSQPPGRRGYTF

v_gene: TRBV6-5
abundance: many
d_gene: -
j_gene: TRBJ2-5
CDR3nt: TGTGCCAGCAGTTACTCGGAACTACAAGAGACCCAGTACTTC
CDR3aa: CASSYSELQETQYF

v_gene: TRBV7-2
abundance: -
d_gene: TRBD1
j_gene: TRBJ1-1
CDR3nt: TGTGCCAGCAGACGGACAGGGGGAAGTCTGAACACTGAAGCTTTCTTT
CDR3aa: CASRRTGGSLNTEAFF

v_gene: TRBV3-1
abundance: -
d_gene: -
j_gene: TRBJ2-1
CDR3nt: TGTGCCAGCAGCCCGACACTAGGGACGGCCAGCTCCTACAATGAGCAGTTCTTC
CDR3aa: CASSPTLGTASSYNEQFF

v_gene: TRBV7-9
abundance: -
d_gene: TRBD1
j_gene: TRBJ1-2
CDR3nt: TGTGCCAGCAGCCCGGACAGGGTGATTCGTGGCTACACCTTC
CDR3aa: CASSPDRVIRGYTF